This paragraph reports one T cell receptor (beta chain). The data are from a study of cytomegalovirus exposure and HLA in healthy donors. 13 Jbeta primers and 60 Vbeta primers were used for the PCR. Assay: immunoSEQ multiplex PCR; the TCRdb copy retains only in-frame clones and omits some. This sample has under 250,000 clones; around 77% occur once, and the top ten carry 2.5% to 3.5%. Germline-derived CDR1 and CDR2 are LNHDA and SQIVND (reference sequence). The V and J ends lost 2 bases and 1 base respectively, with 10 bases between them. This CDR3 has 15 residues. The V and J genes are TRBV19 and TRBJ2-3; D is unclear. The sequenced sample consisted of PBMCs. This receptor was identified in a woman between 25 and 40 years old in good health and CMV-seronegative. The CDR3, as DNA: TGTGCCAGTAGTATAAGCTACAGCCGCACAGATACGCAGTATTTT. It specifies CASSISYSRTDTQYF.